Listed here are 11 T cell receptor beta chains from one sample, sequenced in a study of T cells in Graves' hyperthyroidism and ophthalmopathy (dated by TCRdb to the late 2010s). The library was generated by multiplex PCR. The data were produced on an Illumina HiSeq 2000. TCR beta CDR3 regions were amplified from RNA transcripts. A first-round RT-PCR of the TCR CDR3 used the HTBI primer set with the Qiagen OneStep RT-PCR kit. TCRdb trimmed public reads at Q25 via fastp, called clones via MiXCR and kept in-frame beta chains. CDR3 protein duplicates are merged, each entry listing the most common genes and DNA. This sample is represented by over 200,000 distinct CDR3 sequences; 15% to 20% of them were singletons. The ten largest account for approximately 40% of the sample. Sequencing input: blood. Receptor source: a middle-aged man with Graves' hyperthyroidism.

As concerns this clonotype: This may come from a read error, since a much larger clone is one base off. CDR3 in DNA: TGTGCCAGCAATTTGACCCTAAGCAATCAGCCCCAGCATTTT. Its translation is CASNLTLSNQPQHF. The chain recombines TRBV12-3 or TRBV12-4 with TRBJ1-5; D uncertain. This CDR3 comprises 14 residues. The V and J ends lost 7 bases and 1 base respectively, with 11 bases between them.

This clonotype was recorded many times. The chain is built from TRBV5-1 and TRBJ2-1; no clear D. The germline V and J ends were trimmed by 0 bases and 6 bases, with 7 bases remaining between them. CDR1 is SGHRS and CDR2 is YFSETQ in the germline V gene. The CDR3 is 13 amino acids. CDR3 sequence: CASSLAPGNEQFF. The CDR3 region has the DNA TGCGCCAGCAGCTTGGCCCCGGGCAATGAGCAGTTCTTC.

This clonotype has at least ten counts. The rearrangement joins TRBV14 to TRBJ2-5; perhaps TRBD1 as D (6 bases). The V gene's germline CDR1 is SGHDN and CDR2 FVKESK. CDR3 length: 14 amino acids. Trimming cost V 4 bases and J 5 bases, with 14 bases left between them. Written as DNA, the CDR3 is TGTGCCAGCAGCCCGCTGGGACATCGGGAGACCCAGTACTTC. It codes for CASSPLGHRETQYF.

This clonotype came up many times. V usage is TRBV19 and J usage is TRBJ1-1, with 9 bases identical to TRBD1. This CDR3 region has 14 residues. The V gene end was trimmed by 5 bases and the J gene end by 4 bases; junction bases not matched to a gene: 5. CDR1 LNHDA and CDR2 SQIVND come from the germline V gene (reference sequence). Here the CDR3 reads CASSPRDRATEAFF. In DNA form, the CDR3 reads TGTGCCAGTAGTCCCCGGGACAGGGCCACTGAAGCTTTCTTT.

The sample holds many counts of this clonotype. This CDR3 is CATSDSNGDRGLGSGANVLTF. CDR3 DNA sequence: TGTGCCACCAGTGATTCCAACGGCGACAGGGGGCTGGGCTCCGGGGCCAACGTCCTGACTTTC. The J gene is TRBJ2-6, the V gene TRBV24-1, with 10 bases lining up with TRBD1. Germline assignment: CDR1 KGHDR and CDR2 SFDVKD. The CDR3 is made up of 21 amino acids. Trimming took 2 bases from V and 4 from J; bases not matched to a gene: 16.

Many counts were recorded for this clonotype. The J gene is TRBJ2-7, the V gene TRBV6-2 or TRBV6-3; tentatively, D is TRBD2 (5 bases). The CDR3 has 12 residues. V was cut by 7 bases and J by 6 bases, with 13 bases left in between. In germline, CDR1 is MNHEY, CDR2 SVGEGT. Here the CDR3 reads CASTTGSAEQYF. In DNA, the CDR3 is TGTGCCAGCACCACGGGTAGCGCCGAGCAGTACTTC.

This clonotype was detected once. J is TRBJ1-4 and V is TRBV5-6; D is ambiguous. Trimming stripped 2 bases from V and 5 bases from J, with 10 bases between. The germline V gene has CDR1 SGHDT and CDR2 YYEEEE. The CDR3 consists of 14 residues. CDR3 region: CASSLRQINEKLFF. CDR3 coding DNA: TGTGCCAGCAGCTTACGGCAGATCAATGAAAAACTGTTTTTT.

The chain combines TRBV19 with TRBJ2-3, with D possibly being TRBD1 or TRBD2 (6 bases each). Between the trimmed V and J ends, which lost 2 bases and 0 bases, there was a span of 9 bases. Per germline, CDR1 LNHDA and CDR2 SQIVND (reference sequence). This CDR3 has 15 amino acids. This CDR3 is CASSILGGSTDTQYF. The CDR3 DNA is TGTGCCAGTAGTATATTAGGGGGGAGCACAGATACGCAGTATTTT.

This clonotype turned up a few times. V gene TRBV20-1 combines with J gene TRBJ2-5, with D perhaps being TRBD1 or TRBD2 (5 bases each). Germline-derived CDR1 and CDR2 are DFQATT and SNEGSKA (reference sequence). There are 15 residues in the CDR3. V lost 0 bases and J lost 2, with 13 bases in between. Here the CDR3 DNA reads TGCAGTGCTAGAGATCGACAGTGGGGGCAAGAGACCCAGTACTTC. Amino acid sequence: CSARDRQWGQETQYF.

With regard to this clonotype: Just one base apart from a much larger clone, this may be a read error. This chain connects TRBV6-1 to TRBJ1-1; D is ambiguous. CDR3 length equals 15 residues. CDR1 and CDR2 from the germline V gene are MNHNS and SASEGT. This CDR3 reads CASGEVPGENTEAFF. The CDR3 DNA sequence: TGTGCCAGCGGTGAAGTCCCAGGTGAGAACACTGAAGCTTTCTTT.

This chain joins TRBV6-2 or TRBV6-3 and TRBJ1-5; D gene unclear. In germline, CDR1 is MNHEY, CDR2 SVGEGT. The CDR3 has 15 amino acids. V was cut by 1 base and J by 1 base, with 8 bases left in between. This CDR3 reads CASSYYGESNQPQHF. The CDR3 bases are TGTGCCAGCAGTTACTACGGGGAAAGCAATCAGCCCCAGCATTTT.